What follows are 19 T cell receptor beta chains derived from one specimen sequenced in a study of regulatory T cells in long-lasting Graves disease. Time point here: persistent/refractory GD, antithyroid drugs over 5 years with positive TRAb. PBMC RNA served as the TCR library source. Building the TCR beta libraries relied on iRepertoire HTBI primers, and CDR3 regions underwent Arm-PCR. MiXCR was run by TCRdb on the multiplex PCR reads, yielding one entry per CDR3 protein. This sample has hundreds of thousands of distinct CDR3 sequences; around a fifth occur once, and the top ten carry around 13%. The source was peripheral blood mononuclear cells (PBMCs), collected when the disease was refractory, from a patient treated with antithyroid drugs. The receptors here all came from a female donor with Graves disease.

The gene calls are TRBV20-1 and TRBJ1-5, with D possibly TRBD1 on 5 matching bases. This CDR3 region has 14 residues. The V gene's germline CDR1 is DFQATT and CDR2 SNEGSKA (reference sequence). Trimming took off 3 bases at V and 2 bases at J, with 11 bases between the two ends. The CDR3 DNA is TGCAGTGCTAGGGCCAGGGTGGGCAATCAGCCCCAGCATTTT. Amino acids: CSARARVGNQPQHF.

This clonotype was observed many times. This chain connects TRBV28 to TRBJ1-1; TRBD1 matches 7 bases. Looked up from germline, CDR1 is MDHEN and CDR2 is SYDVKM. Trimming cost V 6 bases and J 6 bases; bases outside gene matches: 7. This CDR3 is built from 13 residues. CDR3 residues: CASRSGQAAEAFF. DNA of the CDR3: TGTGCCAGCAGATCCGGACAGGCCGCTGAAGCTTTCTTT.

The chain uses TRBV7-3 and TRBJ2-7, with D perhaps being TRBD1 or TRBD2 (6 bases each). CDR3 size: 18 residues. Germline CDR1 SGHTA, CDR2 FQGTGA. The ends were cut back, 5 bases at V and 4 bases at J, with 27 bases in the middle. The CDR3 spells CASSPSPRGPEGMYEQYF. Written as DNA, the CDR3 is TGTGCCAGCAGCCCCTCGCCCCGGGGGCCAGAGGGGATGTACGAGCAGTACTTC.

This clonotype was found a few times. The rearrangement links TRBV12-3 or TRBV12-4 to TRBJ2-6; D is ambiguous. This CDR3 is built from 16 residues. With 5 bases removed from V and 0 bases from J, the gap between germline ends came to 11 bases. The CDR3 loop is CASSPWALSGANVLTF. CDR3 DNA: TGTGCCAGCAGTCCCTGGGCCCTCTCTGGGGCCAACGTCCTGACTTTC.

This clonotype came up many times. This chain joins TRBV19 and TRBJ1-1; D is ambiguous. Trimming shortened V by 0 bases and J by 0 bases, and 11 bases separated the two germline ends. CDR1 LNHDA and CDR2 SQIVND come from the germline V gene (reference sequence). The CDR3 has 16 amino acids. The CDR3 nucleotides read TGTGCCAGTAGTATAGAAGCAGATTTTATGAACACTGAAGCTTTCTTT. This codes for CASSIEADFMNTEAFF.

This rearrangement joins TRBV14 to TRBJ1-5; a weak D match, TRBD1 (5 bases). The CDR3 is 13 residues long. V lost 3 bases to trimming and J lost 7 bases, with 10 bases between them. CDR1 and CDR2 (germline): SGHDN, FVKESK. This CDR3 is CASSHPGWQPQHF. The CDR3 DNA follows: TGTGCCAGCAGCCACCCAGGGTGGCAGCCCCAGCATTTT. Combining the CDR3 with reference TRBV14 and TRBJ1-5 gives the whole variable domain EAGVTQFPSHSVIEKGQTVTLRCDPISGHDNLYWYRRVMGKEIKFLLHFVKESKQDESGMPNNRFLAERTGGTYSTLKVQPAELEDSGVYFCASSHPGWQPQHFGDGTRLSIL.

This chain uses TRBV20-1 with TRBJ1-1; 7 nucleotides line up with TRBD1. CDR3 length equals 11 residues. The germline CDR1 and CDR2 sequences are DFQATT and SNEGSKA (reference sequence). The CDR3 region is CRGGAGTEAFF. CDR3 bases: TGCAGAGGGGGCGCGGGCACTGAAGCTTTCTTT.

This clonotype appeared many times. The rearrangement links TRBV11-2 to TRBJ2-7, with 7 bases that match TRBD2. The germline gives CDR1 SGHAT, CDR2 FQNNGV. V was pared by 2 bases and J by 5 bases, with 0 bases of the junction left unmatched. The CDR3 is 12 residues long. CDR3: CASSLTSDEQYF. The CDR3 nucleotides read TGTGCCAGCAGCTTAACTAGCGACGAGCAGTACTTC.

This clonotype was seen repeatedly, ten times or more. This sequence joins TRBV27 and TRBJ1-2, with D tentatively TRBD1 (5 bases). The CDR3 is 17 residues long. V gave up 3 bases and J gave up 2 bases, with 19 bases separating them. Germline V lookup: CDR1 MNHEY, CDR2 SMNVEV (reference sequence). This CDR3 reads CASSFKFPGQGNYGYTF. The DNA of the CDR3 is TGTGCCAGCAGTTTTAAGTTTCCGGGCCAGGGCAACTATGGCTACACCTTC.

Only a few counts were recorded for this clonotype. The CDR3 DNA is TGCAGTGCTAGGGTAAGCGTAAAGCCGAACACTGAAGCTTTCTTT. As protein: CSARVSVKPNTEAFF. V usage is TRBV20-1 and J usage is TRBJ1-1; D is uncertain. Germline loops: CDR1 DFQATT, CDR2 SNEGSKA (reference sequence). The CDR3 contains 15 residues. V lost 3 bases and J 1 base, leaving 15 bases between the germline ends.

This CDR3 reads CASSYVNGQGFSYEQYF. In DNA form, the CDR3 reads TGTGCCAGCAGTTACGTCAATGGACAGGGGTTCTCCTACGAGCAGTACTTC. The chain joins TRBV6-2 or TRBV6-3 to TRBJ2-7; 9 bases match TRBD1. Germline V gene lookup returns CDR1 MNHEY and CDR2 SVGEGT. The CDR3 contains 17 residues. J gave up 0 bases and V 2 bases, and 8 bases lay outside the gene matches.

This clonotype appeared a few times. J is TRBJ2-6 and V is TRBV7-9, with D tentatively TRBD2 (5 bases). Per germline, CDR1 SEHNR and CDR2 FQNEAQ (reference sequence). The CDR3 runs to 18 residues. Deletions cut 1 base from V and 4 bases from J, with 17 bases between. DNA of the CDR3: TGTGCCAGCAGCTTAGACGGGCTGAGACTAAGCGGGGCCAACGTCCTGACTTTC. Its protein is CASSLDGLRLSGANVLTF.

This clonotype was counted at least ten times. The genes are TRBV28 and TRBJ1-5; TRBD1 aligns across 7 bases. The CDR3 covers 14 residues. Trimming at V came to 3 bases and at J to 4 bases, leaving 3 bases not matched to a gene. The germline V gene has CDR1 MDHEN and CDR2 SYDVKM. The CDR3 spells CASSFIQGNQPQHF. The CDR3 nucleotides are TGTGCCAGCAGTTTTATACAGGGGAATCAGCCCCAGCATTTT. The full variable domain, with the rest looked up from reference TRBV28 and TRBJ1-5, is DVKVTQSSRYLVKRTGEKVFLECVQDMDHENMFWYRQDPGLGLRLIYFSYDVKMKEKGDIPEGYSVSREKKERFSLILESASTNQTSMYLCASSFIQGNQPQHFGDGTRLSIL.

This clonotype was counted between two and nine times. CDR3: CASSYSIWEGLNKKETQYF. The DNA of the CDR3 is TGTGCCAGCAGTTACTCGATTTGGGAGGGGTTGAACAAGAAAGAGACCCAGTACTTC. This chain connects TRBV6-2 or TRBV6-3 to TRBJ2-5; the match to TRBD2 covers 7 bases. This CDR3 has 19 amino acids. Germline CDR1 reads MNHEY; CDR2 reads SVGEGT. With 0 bases clipped from V and 3 bases from J, the junction kept 16 bases outside the gene matches.

This clonotype was found a few times. V is TRBV5-1 and J is TRBJ2-2; a weak D match, TRBD1 (5 bases). The V gene lost 4 bases and the J gene lost 8 bases, with 18 bases spanning the gap. The length of the CDR3 is 15 residues. Germline CDR1 and CDR2: SGHRS and YFSETQ. The CDR3, as DNA: TGCGCCAGCAGCAACACAGACAGCCTGGATGGGGAGCTGTTTTTT. Amino acids: CASSNTDSLDGELFF.

This chain connects TRBV6-5 to TRBJ2-2; D is unclear. The germline V and J ends were trimmed by 0 bases and 2 bases, with 4 bases remaining between them. Germline V lookup: CDR1 MNHEY, CDR2 SVGAGI. The CDR3 totals 14 residues. This CDR3 is CASSYSLNTGELFF. The CDR3 DNA is TGTGCCAGCAGTTACTCATTAAACACCGGGGAGCTGTTTTTT.

The sample holds a few counts of this clonotype. This sequence joins TRBV6-5 and TRBJ1-5; D may be TRBD1 (6 bases). V lost 2 bases and J lost 3, with 14 bases in between. This CDR3 contains 16 residues. The germline CDR1 and CDR2 sequences are MNHEY and SVGAGI. CDR3 coding DNA: TGTGCCAGCAGTTACAACAGGGCGATTTCCAATCAGCCCCAGCATTTT. Translated: CASSYNRAISNQPQHF.

This chain uses TRBV10-3 with TRBJ2-5, with D possibly being TRBD1 or TRBD2 (6 bases each). The CDR3 consists of 11 residues. Between the trimmed V and J ends, which lost 8 bases and 10 bases, there was a span of 14 bases. Per germline, CDR1 ENHRY and CDR2 SYGVKD. The CDR3 nucleotides are TGTGCCATCGGTTGGGGGGCGGACCAGTACTTC. Translating gives CAIGWGADQYF.

This chain links TRBV4-1 with TRBJ2-7, with TRBD2 matching 7 bases. The V gene end was trimmed by 1 base and the J gene end by 0 bases; junction bases not matched to a gene: 3. The germline gives CDR1 MGHRA, CDR2 YSYEKL. There are 15 residues in the CDR3. CDR3 protein: CASSQGPGGSYEQYF. For the CDR3, the DNA is TGCGCCAGCAGCCAAGGACCGGGGGGCTCCTACGAGCAGTACTTC.